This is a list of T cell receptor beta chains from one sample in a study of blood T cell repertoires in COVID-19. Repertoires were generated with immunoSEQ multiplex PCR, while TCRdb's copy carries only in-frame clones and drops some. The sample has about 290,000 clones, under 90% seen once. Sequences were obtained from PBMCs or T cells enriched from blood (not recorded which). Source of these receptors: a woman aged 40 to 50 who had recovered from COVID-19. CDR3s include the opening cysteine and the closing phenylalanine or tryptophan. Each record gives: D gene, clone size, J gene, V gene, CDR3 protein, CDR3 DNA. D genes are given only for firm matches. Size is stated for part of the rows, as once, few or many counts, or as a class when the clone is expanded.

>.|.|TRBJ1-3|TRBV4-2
CASSQDQALQGMGGNTIYF
TGTGCCAGCAGCCAAGACCAGGCATTACAGGGAATGGGTGGAAACACCATATATTTT
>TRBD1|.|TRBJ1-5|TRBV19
CASRGQGPGNQPQHF
TGTGCCAGTAGAGGACAGGGACCAGGCAATCAGCCCCAGCATTTT
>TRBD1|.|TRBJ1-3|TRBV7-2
CASSGRQGNTIYF
TGTGCCAGCAGCGGGCGACAGGGGAACACCATATATTTT
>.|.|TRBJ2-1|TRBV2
CASSVARSYNEQFF
TGTGCCAGCAGTGTGGCTAGATCCTACAATGAGCAGTTCTTC
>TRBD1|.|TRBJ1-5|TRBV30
CAWDRGLNQPQHF
TGTGCCTGGGACAGGGGGCTCAATCAGCCCCAGCATTTT
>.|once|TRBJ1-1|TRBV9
CASSVPRGEAFF
TGTGCCAGCAGCGTACCCAGGGGCGAGGCTTTCTTT
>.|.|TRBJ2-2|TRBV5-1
CASSLAPRELFF
TGCGCCAGCAGCTTGGCACCTAGGGAGCTGTTTTTT
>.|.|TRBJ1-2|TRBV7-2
CASSLVGFGGAYGYTF
TGTGCCAGCAGCTTAGTGGGGTTCGGAGGGGCCTATGGCTACACCTTC
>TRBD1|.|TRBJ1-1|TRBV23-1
CASSHTSVKDRPLNTEAFF
TGCGCCAGCAGTCATACGTCCGTGAAGGACAGGCCCCTGAACACTGAAGCTTTCTTT
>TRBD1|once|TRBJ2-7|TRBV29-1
CSVRTGSYEQYF
TGCAGCGTGAGGACAGGTAGCTACGAGCAGTACTTC
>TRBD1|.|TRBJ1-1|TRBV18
CASSPWDRRTEAFF
TGTGCCAGCTCACCCTGGGACAGGAGGACTGAAGCTTTCTTT
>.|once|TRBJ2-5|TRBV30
CAWSIRVRETQYF
TGTGCCTGGAGTATCAGGGTGAGGGAGACCCAGTACTTC
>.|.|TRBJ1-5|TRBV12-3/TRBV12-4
CASSAGGQPQHF
TGTGCCAGCAGCGCCGGGGGTCAGCCCCAGCATTTT
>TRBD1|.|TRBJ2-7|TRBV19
CASSTTGGSEQYF
TGTGCCAGTAGTACGACAGGGGGCAGCGAGCAGTACTTC
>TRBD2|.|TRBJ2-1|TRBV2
CASSSTSGGALDEQFF
TGTGCCAGCAGTTCGACTAGCGGGGGGGCTCTCGATGAGCAGTTCTTC
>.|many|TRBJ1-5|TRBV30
CAWTIQGTNQPQHF
TGTGCCTGGACAATTCAGGGAACGAATCAGCCCCAGCATTTT
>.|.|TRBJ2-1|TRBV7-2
CASSLVKGSGEQFF
TGTGCCAGCAGCTTAGTCAAGGGATCAGGGGAGCAGTTCTTC
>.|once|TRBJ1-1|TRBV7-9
CASSPIFGDVGANTEAFF
TGTGCCAGCAGCCCTATCTTTGGGGACGTGGGGGCGAACACTGAAGCTTTCTTT
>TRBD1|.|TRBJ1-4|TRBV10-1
CASSESGTGTEKLFF
TGCGCCAGCAGTGAGTCAGGGACAGGGACCGAAAAACTGTTTTTT
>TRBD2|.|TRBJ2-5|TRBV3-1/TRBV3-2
CASSQQREVETQYF
TGTGCCAGCAGCCAACAACGGGAGGTCGAGACCCAGTACTTC
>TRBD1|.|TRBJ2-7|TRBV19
CASSMEDRADEQYF
TGTGCCAGTAGTATGGAGGACAGGGCCGACGAGCAGTACTTC
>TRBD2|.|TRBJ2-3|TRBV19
CASTEGLAASDTQYF
TGTGCCAGTACCGAGGGGCTAGCGGCCAGCGATACGCAGTATTTT
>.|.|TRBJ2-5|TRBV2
CASSSGTPRGTQYF
TGTGCCAGCAGTTCCGGGACACCCCGTGGGACCCAGTACTTC
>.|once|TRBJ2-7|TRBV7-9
CASSRLQTSYEQYF
TGTGCCAGCAGCCGTTTGCAAACATCCTACGAGCAGTACTTC
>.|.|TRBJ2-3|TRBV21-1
CASSKVRDRVLHADTQYF
TGTGCCAGCAGCAAAGTACGGGACAGGGTTTTGCACGCAGATACGCAGTATTTT
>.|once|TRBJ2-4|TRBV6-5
CASSNFALAKNIQYF
TGTGCCAGCAGCAACTTCGCCTTAGCCAAAAACATTCAGTACTTC
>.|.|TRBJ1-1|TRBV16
CASSQAVPGTEAFF
TGTGCCAGCAGCCAAGCGGTCCCTGGCACTGAAGCTTTCTTT
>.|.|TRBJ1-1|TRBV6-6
CASIFGAQQNTEAFF
TGTGCCAGCATCTTTGGGGCTCAACAGAACACTGAAGCTTTCTTT
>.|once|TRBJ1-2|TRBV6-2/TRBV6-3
CASSYSGGGIGYTF
TGTGCCAGCAGTTACAGCGGGGGGGGAATTGGCTACACCTTC
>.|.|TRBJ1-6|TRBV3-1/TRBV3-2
CASSYNSNSPLHF
TGTGCCAGCAGCTACAACAGTAATTCACCCCTCCACTTT
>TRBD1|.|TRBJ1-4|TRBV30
CAWSPARTGWGEKLFF
TGTGCCTGGAGTCCGGCCCGGACAGGGTGGGGTGAAAAACTGTTTTTT
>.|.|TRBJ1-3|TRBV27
CASYQGPGNTIYF
TGTGCCAGCTATCAGGGCCCTGGAAACACCATATATTTT
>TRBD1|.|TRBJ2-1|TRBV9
CASSIRQGDSYNEQFF
TGTGCCAGCAGCATCCGACAGGGTGACTCCTACAATGAGCAGTTCTTC
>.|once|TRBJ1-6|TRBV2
CASSFRWEGTLHF
TGTGCCAGCAGTTTTCGGTGGGAGGGGACCCTCCACTTT
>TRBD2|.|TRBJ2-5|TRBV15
CATSAGLAVQETQYF
TGTGCCACCAGTGCAGGACTAGCGGTACAAGAGACCCAGTACTTC
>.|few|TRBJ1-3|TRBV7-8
CASSLAAQGTFFSGNTIYF
TGTGCCAGCAGCTTAGCGGCCCAGGGGACCTTTTTCTCTGGAAACACCATATATTTT
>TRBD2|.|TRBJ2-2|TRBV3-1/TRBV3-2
CASSRTSENTGELFF
TGTGCCAGCAGCAGGACTAGCGAGAACACCGGGGAGCTGTTTTTT
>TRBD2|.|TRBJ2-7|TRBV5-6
CASSLAGGSYEQYF
TGTGCCAGCAGCTTAGCGGGGGGGTCCTACGAGCAGTACTTC
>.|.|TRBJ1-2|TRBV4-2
CASSHRTNTANYGYTF
TGTGCCAGCAGCCATCGCACGAACACCGCTAACTATGGCTACACCTTC
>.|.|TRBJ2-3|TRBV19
CASNIQGDYTQYF
TGTGCCAGTAACATTCAGGGGGACTATACGCAGTATTTT
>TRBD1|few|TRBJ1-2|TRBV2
CASSPAMGQGHGYTF
TGTGCCAGCAGTCCCGCGATGGGACAGGGGCATGGCTACACCTTC
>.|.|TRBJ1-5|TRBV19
CASNNGWRSGVNQPQHF
TGTGCCAGTAACAATGGGTGGCGCTCGGGGGTCAATCAGCCCCAGCATTTT
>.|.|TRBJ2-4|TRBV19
CASNDREDKNIQYF
TGTGCCAGTAACGACAGGGAGGACAAAAACATTCAGTACTTC
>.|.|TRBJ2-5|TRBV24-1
CATSDSGETQYF
TGTGCCACCAGTGACTCCGGAGAGACCCAGTACTTC